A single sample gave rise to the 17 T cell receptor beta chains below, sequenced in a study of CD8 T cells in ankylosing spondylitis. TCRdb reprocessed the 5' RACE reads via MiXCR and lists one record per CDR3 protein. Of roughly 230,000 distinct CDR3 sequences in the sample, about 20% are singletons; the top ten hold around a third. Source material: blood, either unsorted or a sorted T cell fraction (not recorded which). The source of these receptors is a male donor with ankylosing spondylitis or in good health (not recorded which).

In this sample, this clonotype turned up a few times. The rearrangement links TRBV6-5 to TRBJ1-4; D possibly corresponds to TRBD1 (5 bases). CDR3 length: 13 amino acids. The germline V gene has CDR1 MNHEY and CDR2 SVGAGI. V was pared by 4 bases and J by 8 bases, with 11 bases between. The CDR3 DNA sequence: TGTGCCAGCAGTTTTAGGGGCGCGGAAAAACTGTTTTTT. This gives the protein CASSFRGAEKLFF.

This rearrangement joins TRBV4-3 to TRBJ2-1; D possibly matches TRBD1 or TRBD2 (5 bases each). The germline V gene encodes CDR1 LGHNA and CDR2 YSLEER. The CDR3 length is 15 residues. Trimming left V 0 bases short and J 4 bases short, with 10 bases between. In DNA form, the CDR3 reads TGCGCCAGCAGCCAAGACGGGACCCGTTACAATGAGCAGTTCTTC. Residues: CASSQDGTRYNEQFF.

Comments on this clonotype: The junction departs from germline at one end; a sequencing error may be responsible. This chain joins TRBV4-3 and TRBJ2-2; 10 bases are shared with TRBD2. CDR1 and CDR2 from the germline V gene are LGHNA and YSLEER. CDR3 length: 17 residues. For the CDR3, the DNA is TGCGACAGCAGCCAAGCCCCGGGACTAGCGTCTCCCGGGGAGCTGTTTTTT. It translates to CDSSQAPGLASPGELFF.

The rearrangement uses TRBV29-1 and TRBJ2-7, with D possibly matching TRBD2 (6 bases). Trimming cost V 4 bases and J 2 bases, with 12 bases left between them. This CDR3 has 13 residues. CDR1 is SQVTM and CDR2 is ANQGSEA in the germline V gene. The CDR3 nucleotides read TGCAGCGTTGTACACGGGAGCCCCTACGAGCAGTACTTC. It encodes CSVVHGSPYEQYF.

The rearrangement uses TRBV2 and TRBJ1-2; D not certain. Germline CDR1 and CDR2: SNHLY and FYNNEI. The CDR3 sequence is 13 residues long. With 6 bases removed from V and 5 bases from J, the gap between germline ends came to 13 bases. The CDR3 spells CASSVGFGYGYTF. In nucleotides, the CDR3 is TGTGCCAGCAGCGTGGGTTTTGGATATGGCTACACCTTC.

CDR3 nucleotide sequence: TGTGCCAGCAGCTTAGCGAGAGAGGATGGCACTGAAGCTTTCTTT. Translation: CASSLAREDGTEAFF. V usage is TRBV7-6 and J usage is TRBJ1-1; D call uncertain. The germline V and J ends were trimmed by 0 bases and 4 bases, with 12 bases remaining between them. The CDR3 loop spans 15 amino acids. Germline CDR1 is SGHVS and CDR2 is FNYEAQ.

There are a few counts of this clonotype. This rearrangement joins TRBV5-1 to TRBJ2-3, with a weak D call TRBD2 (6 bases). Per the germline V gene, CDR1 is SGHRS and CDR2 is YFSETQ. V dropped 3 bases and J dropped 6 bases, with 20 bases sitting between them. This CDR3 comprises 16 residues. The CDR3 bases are TGCGCCAGCAGCTCCCTAGGAGCGGAGGGTCGGGATACGCAGTATTTT. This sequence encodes CASSSLGAEGRDTQYF. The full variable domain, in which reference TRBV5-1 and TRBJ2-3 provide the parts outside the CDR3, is KAGVTQTPRYLIKTRGQQVTLSCSPISGHRSVSWYQQTPGQGLQFLFEYFSETQRNKGNFPGRFSGRQFSNSRSEMNVSTLELGDSALYLCASSSLGAEGRDTQYFGPGTRLTVL.

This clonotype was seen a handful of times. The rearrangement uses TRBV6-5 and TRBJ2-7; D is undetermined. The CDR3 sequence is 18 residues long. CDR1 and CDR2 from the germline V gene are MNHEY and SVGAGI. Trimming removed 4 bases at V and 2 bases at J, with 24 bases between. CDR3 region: CASSLSIITTPGPYEQYF. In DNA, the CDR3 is TGTGCCAGCAGTTTATCAATCATTACAACCCCGGGCCCCTACGAGCAGTACTTC.

The CDR3 sequence is CASSVDRGAVETQYF. The CDR3 DNA is TGTGCCAGCAGTGTAGACAGGGGGGCCGTTGAGACCCAGTACTTC. V is TRBV6-1 and J is TRBJ2-5; 9 positions agree with TRBD1. The germline V gene encodes CDR1 MNHNS and CDR2 SASEGT. The J segment lost 5 bases and the V segment lost 4 bases, leaving 8 bases of the junction unmatched. CDR3 length equals 15 residues.

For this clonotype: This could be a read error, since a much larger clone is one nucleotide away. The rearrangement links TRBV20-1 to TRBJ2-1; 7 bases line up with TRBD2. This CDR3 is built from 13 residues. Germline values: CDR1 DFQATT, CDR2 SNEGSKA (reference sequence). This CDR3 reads CGNRPSAGDEQFF. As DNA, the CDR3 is TGCGGTAACCGACCGAGTGCGGGGGATGAGCAGTTCTTC.

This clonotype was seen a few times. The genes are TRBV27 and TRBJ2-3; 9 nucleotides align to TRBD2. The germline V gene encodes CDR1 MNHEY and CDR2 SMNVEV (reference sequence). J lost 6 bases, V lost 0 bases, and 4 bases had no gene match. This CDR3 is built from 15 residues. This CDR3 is CASSLSGGGADTQYF. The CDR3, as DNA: TGTGCCAGCAGTTTATCCGGCGGGGGGGCCGATACGCAGTATTTT.

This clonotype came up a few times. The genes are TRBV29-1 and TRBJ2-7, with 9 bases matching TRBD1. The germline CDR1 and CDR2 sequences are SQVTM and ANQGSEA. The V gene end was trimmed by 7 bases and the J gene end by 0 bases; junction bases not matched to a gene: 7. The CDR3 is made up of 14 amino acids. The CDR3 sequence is CSALGTGYSYEQYF. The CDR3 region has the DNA TGCAGCGCGCTGGGGACAGGGTACTCCTACGAGCAGTACTTC.

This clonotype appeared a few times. CDR3 region: CASSPFSDSSYEQYF. CDR3 nucleotides: TGTGCCAGCAGCCCGTTTTCGGACAGCTCCTACGAGCAGTACTTC. V gene TRBV9 combines with J gene TRBJ2-7, with D tentatively TRBD1 (6 bases). The CDR3 runs 15 residues. V lost 4 bases and J 0 bases, leaving 14 bases between the germline ends. Germline V gene data show CDR1 as SGDLS and CDR2 as YYNGEE.

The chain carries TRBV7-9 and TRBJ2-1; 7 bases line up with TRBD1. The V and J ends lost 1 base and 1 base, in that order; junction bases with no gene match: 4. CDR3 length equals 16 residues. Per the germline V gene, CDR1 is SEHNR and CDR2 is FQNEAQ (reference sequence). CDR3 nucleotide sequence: TGTGCCAGCAGCTTAGTAGGACAGGAGTCCTACAATGAGCAGTTCTTC. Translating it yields CASSLVGQESYNEQFF.

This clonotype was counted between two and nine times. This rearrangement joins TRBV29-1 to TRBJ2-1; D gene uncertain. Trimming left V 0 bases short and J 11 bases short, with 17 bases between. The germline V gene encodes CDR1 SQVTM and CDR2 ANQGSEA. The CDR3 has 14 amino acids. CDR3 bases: TGCAGCGTTGAAGATGTCTCAGAGGAGCTCAAGCAGTTCTTC. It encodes CSVEDVSEELKQFF.

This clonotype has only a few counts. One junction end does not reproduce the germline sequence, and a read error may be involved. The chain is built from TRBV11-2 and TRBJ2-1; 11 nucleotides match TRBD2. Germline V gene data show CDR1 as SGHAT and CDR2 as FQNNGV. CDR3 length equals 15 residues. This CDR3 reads CASRLGLAGGNEQFF. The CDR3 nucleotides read TGTGCCAGCAGATTAGGTCTAGCGGGAGGAAATGAGCAGTTCTTC.

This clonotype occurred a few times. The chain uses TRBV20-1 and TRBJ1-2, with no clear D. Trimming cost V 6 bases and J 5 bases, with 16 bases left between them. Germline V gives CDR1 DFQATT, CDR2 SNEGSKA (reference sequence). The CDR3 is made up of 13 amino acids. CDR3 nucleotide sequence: TGCAGTGCCGACCCGACGGACGGGTATGGCTACACCTTC. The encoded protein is CSADPTDGYGYTF.